One sample yielded the 6 T cell receptor beta chains listed below, sequenced in a study of sequential checkpoint blockade in melanoma. Clones were sequenced by immunoSEQ multiplex PCR, and TCRdb holds only the in-frame ones, with some missing. The data contain about 1,000 clones, approximately 20% of them singletons. Treatment: randomized to nivolumab then ipilimumab (arm A) or the reverse (arm B). This material consisted of tumor tissue (inferred from file names), taken from a patient given nivolumab and ipilimumab in sequence. The receptors come from a human donor with melanoma.

The chain joins TRBV28 to TRBJ1-2; D not certain. The length of the CDR3 is 12 residues. V dropped 5 bases and J dropped 1 base, with 5 bases sitting between them. The germline V gene encodes CDR1 MDHEN and CDR2 SYDVKM. The CDR3 region has the DNA TGTGCCAGCAGTGCTCTTAACTATGGCTACACCTTC. Protein product: CASSALNYGYTF.

This clone has just one count. J is TRBJ2-3 and V is TRBV14; D is perhaps TRBD1 or TRBD2 (6 bases each). Trimming took off 2 bases at V and 5 bases at J, with 23 bases between the two ends. In germline, CDR1 is SGHDN, CDR2 FVKESK. This CDR3 contains 18 residues. The CDR3 nucleotides are TGTGCCAGCAGCCAAAGGATCTTGACGGGGGCCAGACGAGATACGCAGTATTTT. This translates into CASSQRILTGARRDTQYF.

The chain employs TRBV30 and TRBJ2-2, with TRBD1 matching 9 bases. Trimming at V came to 0 bases and at J to 3 bases, leaving 2 bases not matched to a gene. This CDR3 is 15 amino acids long. CDR1 and CDR2 from the germline V gene are GTSNPN and SVGIG (reference sequence). For the CDR3, the DNA is TGTGCCTGGAGTGTGGGGGACAGGGACACCGGGGAGCTGTTTTTT. Translating it yields CAWSVGDRDTGELFF.

Only a few counts were recorded for this clone. V gene TRBV28 combines with J gene TRBJ1-2; TRBD1 matches 8 bases. V lost 1 base, J lost 7 bases, and 5 bases stayed unmatched. Per germline, CDR1 MDHEN and CDR2 SYDVKM. The CDR3 loop spans 14 amino acids. CDR3 sequence (DNA): TGTGCCAGCAGTTTATCAACAGGGGGGTCTGGCTACACCTTC. Protein product: CASSLSTGGSGYTF.

The chain has TRBV7-5 and TRBJ2-1; the table's D call TRBD2 went unverified against the DNA. TRBV7-5 is reported as a pseudogene. The CDR3 contains 15 residues. The CDR3 loop reads CASSPTSGGGNEQFF. CDR3 DNA: TGTGCCAGCAGCCCAACTAGCGGGGGGGGTAATGAGCAGTTCTTC.

V is TRBV19 and J is TRBJ2-2; no clear D gene. Germline lookup yields CDR1 LNHDA and CDR2 SQIVND (reference sequence). Trimming removed 8 bases at V and 0 bases at J, with 10 bases between. The CDR3 has 14 amino acids. The DNA of the CDR3 is TGTGCCAGTTCTTTCGGCTCGAACACCGGGGAGCTGTTTTTT. It specifies CASSFGSNTGELFF. The full variable domain, its missing parts supplied by reference TRBV19 and TRBJ2-2, is DGGITQSPKYLFRKEGQNVTLSCEQNLNHDAMYWYRQDPGQGLRLIYYSQIVNDFQKGDIAEGYSVSREKKESFPLTVTSAQKNPTAFYLCASSFGSNTGELFFGEGSRLTVL.